This entry is about one TCR beta chain. Antigen unknown. The germline V gene has CDR1 SEHNR and CDR2 FQNEAQ (reference sequence). CDR3 length: 14 residues. V was trimmed by 0 bases and J by 6 bases, leaving 11 bases between them. The source of the sample is a study of OX40 agonist ivuxolimab in advanced cancers. General study results and limits: Low normalized T-cell clonal expansion also characterized some of the nonresponders. CD4+ and CD8+ blood T cells expanded clonally by week 6 at 0.1 to 3.0 mg/kg.

Sequencing was performed with immunoSEQ multiplex PCR; in TCRdb, only in-frame clones are kept and a portion is missing. Seen here are around 65,000 clones, over 90% observed once, and the top ten hold 13%. V is TRBV7-9 and J is TRBJ1-2; D is possibly TRBD1 (5 bases). The TCR was taken from an adult with an advanced solid tumor such as melanoma, head and neck, liver or kidney cancer. Sequences were derived from CD4+ or CD8+ T cells sorted from blood, sampled in a trial of the OX40 agonist ivuxolimab. CDR3 region: CASSLAGGADGYTF. DNA for the CDR3: TGTGCCAGCAGCTTAGCGGGAGGGGCAGATGGCTACACCTTC. The full variable domain, rest sourced from reference TRBV7-9 and TRBJ1-2, is DTGVSQNPRHKITKRGQNVTFRCDPISEHNRLYWYRQTLGQGPEFLTYFQNEAQLEKSRLLSDRFSAERPKGSFSTLEIQRTEQGDSAMYLCASSLAGGADGYTFGSGTRLTVV.